These 3 T cell receptor beta chains came from one sample sequenced in a study of T cell repertoires in cytomegalovirus infection. TCRdb passed the reads through MiXCR, listing each CDR3 protein once. The sample contains fewer than 900,000 distinct CDR3 sequences, about 27% of which appear only once. Antigen specificity for these receptors is unknown. Sample: cultured CD8+ T cells from PBMCs, taken from culture after CMV antigen stimulation. The receptors originated from a human donor in good health (CMV status not recorded). Some clones in this sample may be carry-over from other donors' samples.

The chain has TRBV4-1 and TRBJ1-1, with 7 bases identical to TRBD1. Germline V gives CDR1 MGHRA, CDR2 YSYEKL. The CDR3 is 15 residues long. The J segment lost 1 base and the V segment lost 0 bases, leaving 2 bases of the junction unmatched. CDR3 residues: CASSQEDRANTEAFF. CDR3 nucleotides: TGCGCCAGCAGCCAAGAAGACAGGGCGAACACTGAAGCTTTCTTT.

The chain links TRBV7-4 to TRBJ1-2; D is undetermined. This CDR3 is 15 amino acids long. V was trimmed by 7 bases and J by 5 bases, leaving 20 bases between them. Germline CDR1 and CDR2: SGHVT and SQSDAQ. The CDR3: CASTDLVLDLYGYTF. CDR3 sequence (DNA): TGTGCCAGCACCGATCTCGTCCTGGACTTGTATGGCTACACCTTC.

In DNA form, the CDR3 reads TGTGCCAGCCGGGAGGGCACCCAGGGGGCTTTCTTT. It translates to CASREGTQGAFF. The chain employs TRBV19 and TRBJ1-1; D is perhaps TRBD1 (6 bases). Trimming took off 9 bases at V and 11 bases at J, with 19 bases between the two ends. The V gene's germline CDR1 is LNHDA and CDR2 SQIVND (reference sequence). The CDR3 extends over 12 amino acids.